Given below is one T cell receptor (beta chain) in context. The antigen is unknown. The CDR3 has 15 amino acids. Per germline, CDR1 MNHEY and CDR2 SMNVEV (reference sequence). V was shortened by 2 bases and J by 1 base, with 10 bases between the two germline ends. The sample belongs to a study of shared clonotypes between healthy human individuals. Whole-study results and caveats: Naive CD4 clonotypes overlapped across a few donors at about 5.2%.

Deep-level running was used for the assay. Sequencing used immunoSEQ multiplex PCR; TCRdb keeps in-frame clones, though not all of them. The table records roughly 660,000 clones, 90% of them present only once. The chain links TRBV27 to TRBJ2-3; D is unresolved. This receptor was taken from a man younger than 30 in good health. Some clones in this sample may be carry-over from other donors' samples. Sequenced input: memory CD8+ T cells from PBMCs. Indicated subset: CD45RO+ cells pooled with CCR7-negative TemRA cells. The DNA for the CDR3 is TGTGCCAGCAGTTTAGTGTACCCTCGCACAGATACGCAGTATTTT. Its translation: CASSLVYPRTDTQYF.